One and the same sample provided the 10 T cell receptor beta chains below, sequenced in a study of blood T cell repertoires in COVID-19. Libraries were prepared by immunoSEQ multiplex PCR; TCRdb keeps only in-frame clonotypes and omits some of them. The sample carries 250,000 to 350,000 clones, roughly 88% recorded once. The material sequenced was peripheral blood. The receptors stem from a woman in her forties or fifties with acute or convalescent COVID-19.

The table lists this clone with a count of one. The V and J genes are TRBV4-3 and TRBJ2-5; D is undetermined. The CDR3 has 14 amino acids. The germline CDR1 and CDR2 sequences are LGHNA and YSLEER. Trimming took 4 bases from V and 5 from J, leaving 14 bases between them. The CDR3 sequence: CASSRNYPRETQYF. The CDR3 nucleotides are TGCGCCAGCAGCCGGAACTACCCCCGGGAGACCCAGTACTTC.

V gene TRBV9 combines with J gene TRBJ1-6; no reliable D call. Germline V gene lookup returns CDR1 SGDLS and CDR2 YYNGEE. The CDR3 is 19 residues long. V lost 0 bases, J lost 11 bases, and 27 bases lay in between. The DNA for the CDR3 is TGTGCCAGCAGCGTAGGGTCAGCACAGACCGGCCCTGGAGGTACACCCCTCCACTTT. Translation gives CASSVGSAQTGPGGTPLHF.

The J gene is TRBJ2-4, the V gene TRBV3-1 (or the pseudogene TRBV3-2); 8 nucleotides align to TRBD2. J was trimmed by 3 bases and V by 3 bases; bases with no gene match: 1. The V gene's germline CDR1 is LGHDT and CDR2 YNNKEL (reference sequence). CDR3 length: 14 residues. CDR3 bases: TGTGCCAGCAGCCACACTAGCGGCAAAAACATTCAGTACTTC. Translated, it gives CASSHTSGKNIQYF.

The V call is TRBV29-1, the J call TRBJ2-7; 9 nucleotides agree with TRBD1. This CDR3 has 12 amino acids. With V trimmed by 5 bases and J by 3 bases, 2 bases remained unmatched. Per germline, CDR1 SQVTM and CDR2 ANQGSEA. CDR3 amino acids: CSVLGQGYEQYF. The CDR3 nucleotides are TGCAGCGTTCTGGGACAGGGCTACGAGCAGTACTTC.

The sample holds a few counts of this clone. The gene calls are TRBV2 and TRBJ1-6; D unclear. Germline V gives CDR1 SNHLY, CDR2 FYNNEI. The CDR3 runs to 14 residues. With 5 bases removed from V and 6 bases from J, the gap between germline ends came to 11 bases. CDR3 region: CASSPTLANSPLHF. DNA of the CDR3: TGTGCCAGCAGTCCCACATTAGCTAATTCACCCCTCCACTTT.

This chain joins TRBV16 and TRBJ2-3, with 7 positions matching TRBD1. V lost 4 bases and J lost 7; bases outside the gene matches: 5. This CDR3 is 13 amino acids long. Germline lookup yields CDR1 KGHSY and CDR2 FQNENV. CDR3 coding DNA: TGTGCCAGCAGCCGGGACAGTGGGAATACGCAGTATTTT. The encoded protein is CASSRDSGNTQYF.

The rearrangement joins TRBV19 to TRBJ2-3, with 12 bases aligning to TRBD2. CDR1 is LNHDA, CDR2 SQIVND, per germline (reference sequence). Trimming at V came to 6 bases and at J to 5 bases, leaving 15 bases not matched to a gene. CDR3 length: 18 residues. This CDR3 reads CASSPRASGRGPKDTQYF. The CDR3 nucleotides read TGTGCCAGTAGCCCTCGGGCTAGCGGGAGGGGTCCGAAAGATACGCAGTATTTT.

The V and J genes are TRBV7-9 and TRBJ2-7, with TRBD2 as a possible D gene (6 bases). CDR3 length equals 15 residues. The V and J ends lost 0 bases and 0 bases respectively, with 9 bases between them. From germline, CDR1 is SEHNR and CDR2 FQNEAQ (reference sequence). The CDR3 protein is CASSLAGGHSYEQYF. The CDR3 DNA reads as TGTGCCAGCAGCTTAGCGGGAGGCCACTCCTACGAGCAGTACTTC.

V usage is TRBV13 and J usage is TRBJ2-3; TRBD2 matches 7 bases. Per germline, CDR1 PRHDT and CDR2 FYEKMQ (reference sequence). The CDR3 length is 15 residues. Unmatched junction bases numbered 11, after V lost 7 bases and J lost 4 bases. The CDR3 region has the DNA TGTGCCAGCACCCCGACTAGCCGGATGCCAGATACGCAGTATTTT. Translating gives CASTPTSRMPDTQYF.

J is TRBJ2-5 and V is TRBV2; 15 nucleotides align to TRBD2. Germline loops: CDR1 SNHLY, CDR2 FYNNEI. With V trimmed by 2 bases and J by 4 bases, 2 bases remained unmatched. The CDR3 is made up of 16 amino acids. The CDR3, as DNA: TGTGCCAGCAGTGAAAGGACTAGCGGGAGGGGAGAGACCCAGTACTTC. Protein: CASSERTSGRGETQYF.